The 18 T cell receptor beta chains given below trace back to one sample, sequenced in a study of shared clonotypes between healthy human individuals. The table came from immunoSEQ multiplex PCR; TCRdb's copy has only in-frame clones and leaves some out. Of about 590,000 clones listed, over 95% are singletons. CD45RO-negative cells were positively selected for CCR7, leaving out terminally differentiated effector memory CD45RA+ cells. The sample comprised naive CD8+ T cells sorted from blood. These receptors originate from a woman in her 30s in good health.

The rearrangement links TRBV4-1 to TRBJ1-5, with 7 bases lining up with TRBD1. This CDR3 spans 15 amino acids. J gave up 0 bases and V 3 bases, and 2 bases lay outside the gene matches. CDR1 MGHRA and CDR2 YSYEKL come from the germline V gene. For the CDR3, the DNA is TGCGCCAGCAGCCATGGGACAGATAGCAATCAGCCCCAGCATTTT. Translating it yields CASSHGTDSNQPQHF.

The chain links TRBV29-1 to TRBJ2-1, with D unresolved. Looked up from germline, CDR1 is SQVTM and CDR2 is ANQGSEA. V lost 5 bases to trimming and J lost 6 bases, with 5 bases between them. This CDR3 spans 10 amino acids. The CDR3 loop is CSVWLNEQFF. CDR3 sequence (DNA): TGCAGCGTTTGGCTCAATGAGCAGTTCTTC.

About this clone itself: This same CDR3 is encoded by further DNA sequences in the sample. The CDR3 loop is CASSLVGDNEQFF. Here the CDR3 DNA reads TGTGCCAGCAGCTTAGTGGGGGACAATGAGCAGTTCTTC. The V gene is TRBV7-2, the J gene TRBJ2-1, with D perhaps matching TRBD1 or TRBD2 (5 bases each). Per germline, CDR1 SGHTA and CDR2 FQGNSA. CDR3 size: 13 residues. With 1 base removed from V and 5 bases from J, the gap between germline ends came to 6 bases.

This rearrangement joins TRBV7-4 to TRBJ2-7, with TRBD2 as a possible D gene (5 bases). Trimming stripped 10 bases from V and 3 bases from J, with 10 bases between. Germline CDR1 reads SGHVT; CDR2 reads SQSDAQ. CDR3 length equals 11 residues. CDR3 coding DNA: TGTGCCAACAACCGGGACTACGAGCAGTACTTC. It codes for CANNRDYEQYF.

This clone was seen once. CDR3 protein: CASSFFGGSSYEQYF. The CDR3 nucleotides read TGCGCCAGCAGCTTCTTTGGGGGTAGCTCCTACGAGCAGTACTTC. The rearrangement uses TRBV5-1 and TRBJ2-7; D is possibly TRBD1 or TRBD2 (5 bases each). Germline V gives CDR1 SGHRS, CDR2 YFSETQ. This CDR3 has 15 amino acids. V gave up 2 bases and J gave up 0 bases, with 12 bases separating them.

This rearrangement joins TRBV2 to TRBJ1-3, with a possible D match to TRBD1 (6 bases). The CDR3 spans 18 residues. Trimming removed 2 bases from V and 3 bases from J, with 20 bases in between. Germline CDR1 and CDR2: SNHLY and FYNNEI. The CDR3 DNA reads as TGTGCCAGCAGTGAACCGGGCGGTTGGGGGGCTGTTGGAAACACCATATATTTT. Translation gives CASSEPGGWGAVGNTIYF.

CDR3 DNA sequence: TGTGCCAGTAGTATAGATCTTCCCGCAGCCAAAGGGAAAAAACTGTTTTTT. Encoded protein: CASSIDLPAAKGKKLFF. The chain joins TRBV19 to TRBJ1-4; no definite D call. The ends were cut back, 0 bases at V and 9 bases at J, with 20 bases in the middle. CDR3 size: 17 residues. Germline CDR1 and CDR2: LNHDA and SQIVND (reference sequence).

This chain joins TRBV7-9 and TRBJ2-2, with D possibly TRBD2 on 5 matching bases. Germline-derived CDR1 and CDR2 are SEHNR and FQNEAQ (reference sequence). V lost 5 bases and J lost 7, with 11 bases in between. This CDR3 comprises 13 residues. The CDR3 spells CASSPTAGGELFF. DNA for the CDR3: TGTGCCAGCAGCCCCACGGCGGGCGGGGAGCTGTTTTTT.

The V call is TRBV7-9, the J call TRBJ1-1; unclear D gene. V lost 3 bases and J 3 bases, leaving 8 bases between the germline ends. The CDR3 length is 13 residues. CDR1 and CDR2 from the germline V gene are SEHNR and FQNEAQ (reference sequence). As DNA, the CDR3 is TGTGCCAGCAGCTTCCGGGCGGACACTGAAGCTTTCTTT. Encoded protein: CASSFRADTEAFF.

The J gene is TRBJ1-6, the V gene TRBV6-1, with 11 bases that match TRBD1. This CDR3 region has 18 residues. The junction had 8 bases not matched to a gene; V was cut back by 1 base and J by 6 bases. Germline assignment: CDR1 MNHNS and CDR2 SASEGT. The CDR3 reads CASSEEVPGQGVNSPLHF. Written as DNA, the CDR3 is TGTGCCAGCAGTGAAGAAGTTCCGGGACAGGGGGTTAATTCACCCCTCCACTTT.

The CDR3 coding sequence is TGTGCCAGCAGTTACTCGAGGGGGGAACTGGTCACTGAAGCTTTCTTT. Protein product: CASSYSRGELVTEAFF. The chain is built from TRBV6-5 and TRBJ1-1, with D tentatively TRBD1 (6 bases). This CDR3 spans 16 amino acids. Trimming shortened V by 0 bases and J by 4 bases, and 15 bases separated the two germline ends. Germline CDR1 reads MNHEY; CDR2 reads SVGAGI.

CDR3 region: CASSGMTSGLDNEQFF. Written as DNA, the CDR3 is TGTGCCAGCAGCGGGATGACTAGCGGGTTGGACAATGAGCAGTTCTTC. This chain uses TRBV13 with TRBJ2-1; TRBD2 matches 10 bases. Germline assignment: CDR1 PRHDT and CDR2 FYEKMQ (reference sequence). The CDR3 sequence is 16 residues long. V lost 5 bases and J lost 5; bases outside the gene matches: 9. The entire variable domain, with the rest obtained from reference TRBV13 and TRBJ2-1, is as follows: AAGVIQSPRHLIKEKRETATLKCYPIPRHDTVYWYQQGPGQDPQFLISFYEKMQSDKGSIPDRFSAQQFSDYHSELNMSSLELGDSALYFCASSGMTSGLDNEQFFGPGTRLTVL.

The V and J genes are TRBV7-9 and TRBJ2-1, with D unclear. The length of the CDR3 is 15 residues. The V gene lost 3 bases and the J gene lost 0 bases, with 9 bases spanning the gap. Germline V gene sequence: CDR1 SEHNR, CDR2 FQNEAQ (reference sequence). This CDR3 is CASSFLKSSYNEQFF. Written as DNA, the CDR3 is TGTGCCAGCAGCTTTCTCAAAAGCTCCTACAATGAGCAGTTCTTC.

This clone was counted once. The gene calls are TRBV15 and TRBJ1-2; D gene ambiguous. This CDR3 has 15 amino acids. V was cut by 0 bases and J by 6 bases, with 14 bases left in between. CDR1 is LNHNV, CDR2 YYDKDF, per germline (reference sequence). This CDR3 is CATSRDIMAADGYTF. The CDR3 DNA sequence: TGTGCCACCAGCAGAGATATTATGGCTGCGGATGGCTACACCTTC.

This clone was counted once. For the CDR3, the DNA is TGTGCCAGCAGTTCCCCTTTCCCCGTGGGCTACGAGCAGTACTTC. Translating gives CASSSPFPVGYEQYF. The V and J genes are TRBV28 and TRBJ2-7; D unclear. V was trimmed by 4 bases and J by 3 bases, leaving 16 bases between them. CDR1 and CDR2 from the germline V gene are MDHEN and SYDVKM. CDR3 length: 15 residues. The full variable domain, with the rest looked up from reference TRBV28 and TRBJ2-7, is DVKVTQSSRYLVKRTGEKVFLECVQDMDHENMFWYRQDPGLGLRLIYFSYDVKMKEKGDIPEGYSVSREKKERFSLILESASTNQTSMYLCASSSPFPVGYEQYFGPGTRLTVT.

In nucleotides, the CDR3 is TGTGCCACCAGGGACAGGGTAATGAACACTGAAGCTTTCTTT. Translated: CATRDRVMNTEAFF. V is TRBV10-3 and J is TRBJ1-1; 9 nucleotides match TRBD1. Germline CDR1 ENHRY, CDR2 SYGVKD. Germline trimming cut 10 bases from V and 0 bases from J; bases unmatched to any gene: 6. This CDR3 has 14 residues.

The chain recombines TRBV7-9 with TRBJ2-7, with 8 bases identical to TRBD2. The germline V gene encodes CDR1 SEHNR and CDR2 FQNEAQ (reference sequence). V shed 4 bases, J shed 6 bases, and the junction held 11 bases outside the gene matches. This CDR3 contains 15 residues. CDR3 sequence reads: CASSSGGDGPGEQYF. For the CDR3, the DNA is TGTGCCAGCAGCTCGGGAGGGGACGGTCCAGGCGAGCAGTACTTC.

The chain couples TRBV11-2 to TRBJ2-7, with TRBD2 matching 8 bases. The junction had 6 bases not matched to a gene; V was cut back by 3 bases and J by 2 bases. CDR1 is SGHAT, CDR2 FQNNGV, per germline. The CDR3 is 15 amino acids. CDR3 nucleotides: TGTGCCAGCAGCTTGAGCGGGAGCGACCCCTACGAGCAGTACTTC. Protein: CASSLSGSDPYEQYF.